Listed here are 21 T cell receptor beta chains from one sample, sequenced in a study of tumor-infiltrating lymphocytes in primary liver carcinoma. Making TCR beta cDNA involved around 510 ng total RNA and a constant-region primer. Each TCR beta library was derived from three nested multiplex PCR rounds that employed slightly modified ARM-PCR. The two initial PCR rounds, about 9 cycles each, used TRBV1-TRBV30 forward and C-beta reverse primers. TCRdb re-derived calls from the multiplex PCR reads in MiXCR, one entry per CDR3 protein. The data show roughly 80,000 distinct CDR3 sequences, about three quarters seen once. Taking about 17-31 mg of unsorted bulk tissue, the authors co-extracted RNA and DNA. What was sequenced was liver tumor tissue from sampling region 1. Subset noted: tumor region T1, superior pole. Receptors originate from a man aged 35 to 55 with primary liver carcinoma and hepatitis B virus infection.

Regarding this clonotype: The conserved final phenylalanine or tryptophan is absent from the CDR3, which likely points to a read error. It is unclear where the CDR3 begins or ends on the DNA, so no DNA is shown, and the CDR3 is as TCRdb lists it. The chain links TRBV11-2 to TRBJ2-1; the D call of TRBD2 is as the table states it, not checked on the DNA. Germline V gene lookup returns CDR1 SGHAT and CDR2 FQNNGV. The CDR3 is 16 residues long, ends included. CDR3 region: CASSYSSASGREGGFL.

As regards this clonotype: Because the CDR3 is missing its conserved closing phenylalanine or tryptophan, this is likely a read error. The chain joins TRBV6-6 to TRBJ1-1; the D gene is possibly TRBD1 (5 bases). The CDR3 is made up of 15 amino acids. CDR1 is MNHNY and CDR2 is SVGAGI in the germline V gene (reference sequence). DNA for the CDR3: TGTGCCAGCAGGTCGGGGGTAGTGGCGCCCACTAAAGCTTTCTCT. Its protein product is CASRSGVVAPTKAFS.

As for this clonotype: A read error may account for a junction end that differs from germline. The genes are TRBV10-3 and TRBJ2-6, with TRBD1 as a possible D gene (5 bases). CDR3 length: 12 residues. The germline V gene has CDR1 ENHRY and CDR2 SYGVKD. The chain's CDR3 is CAISSGANVPTF. Here the CDR3 DNA reads TGTGCCATCAGTAGTGGGGCCAACGTCCCGACTTTC.

Regarding this clonotype: An end of the junction does not agree with germline; a read error may underlie this. This chain uses TRBV14 with TRBJ2-1; no clear D gene. CDR1 is SGHDN and CDR2 is FVKESK in the germline V gene. The CDR3 has 14 residues. The CDR3 loop reads CGSPIPGTYNEQFF. CDR3 nucleotide sequence: TGTGGCAGCCCTATTCCCGGCACCTACAATGAGCAGTTCTTC.

Comments on this clonotype: It may be a read error: a sequence one base away is much more abundant. The chain recombines TRBV7-9 with TRBJ2-5; D uncertain. The germline V gene encodes CDR1 SEHNR and CDR2 FQNEAQ (reference sequence). The CDR3 contains 12 residues. The ends were cut back, 4 bases at V and 0 bases at J, with 3 bases in the middle. CDR3 nucleotides: TGTGCCAGCAGCTGGTACCAAGAGACCCAGTACTTC. Translated: CASSWYQETQYF.

The chain recombines TRBV12-3 or TRBV12-4 with TRBJ2-7; the match to TRBD1 covers 7 bases. Trimming removed 3 bases from V and 6 bases from J; junction bases left unmatched: 8. The CDR3 has 14 residues. The DNA of the CDR3 is TGTGCCAGCAGTTTGGGGCAGGGGGTCAGCGAGCAGTACTTC. This gives the protein CASSLGQGVSEQYF.

Comment on this clonotype: This may be a read error, as it is one base from a much larger clone. This chain joins TRBV30 and TRBJ1-2, with D possibly matching TRBD1 (6 bases). This CDR3 has 15 residues. The germline gives CDR1 GTSNPN, CDR2 SVGIG (reference sequence). Deletions cut 0 bases from V and 3 bases from J, with 14 bases between. Here the CDR3 DNA reads TGTGCCTGGAGTGTAGCCGGGGGCTCGGACTATGGCTACACCTTC. Amino acids: CAWSVAGGSDYGYTF.

This clonotype was counted at least ten times. This CDR3 reads CATSRGGGNYEQYF. CDR3 nucleotides: TGTGCCACCTCTCGGGGCGGGGGGAACTACGAGCAGTACTTC. The V and J genes are TRBV19 and TRBJ2-7, with 8 bases fitting TRBD2. With V trimmed by 10 bases and J by 3 bases, 11 bases remained unmatched. From germline, CDR1 is LNHDA and CDR2 SQIVND (reference sequence). This CDR3 has 14 amino acids.

CDR3 nucleotides: TGTGCCAGCAGCTTAGGGGGGGGCGTTGCAAACACCATATATTTT. This translates into CASSLGGGVANTIYF. J is TRBJ1-3 and V is TRBV7-2, with D maybe TRBD1 (6 bases). Germline loops: CDR1 SGHTA, CDR2 FQGNSA. Trimming removed 1 base at V and 6 bases at J, with 13 bases between. This CDR3 contains 15 residues. Drawing the rest from reference TRBV7-2 and TRBJ1-3, the complete variable domain is GAGVSQSPSNKVTEKGKDVELRCDPISGHTALYWYRQSLGQGLEFLIYFQGNSAPDKSGLPSDRFSAERTGGSVSTLTIQRTQQEDSAVYLCASSLGGGVANTIYFGEGSWLTVV.

In regard to this clonotype: A clone one base away is much larger, so this may be a read error. The rearrangement uses TRBV5-1 and TRBJ2-5; the D gene is possibly TRBD1 (5 bases). The germline CDR1 and CDR2 sequences are SGHRS and YFSETQ. This CDR3 comprises 15 residues. The chain's CDR3 is CPSSLAQGSQETQYF. The CDR3 coding sequence is TGCCCCAGCAGCTTGGCCCAGGGAAGCCAAGAGACCCAGTACTTC.

This clonotype was picked up many times. V and J are TRBV11-2 and TRBJ2-1, with 7 positions matching TRBD1. Losses at the gene ends were 8 bases for V and 1 base for J; bases not matched to a gene: 5. Germline V lookup: CDR1 SGHAT, CDR2 FQNNGV. The CDR3 runs 14 residues. The CDR3 DNA reads TGTGCCAGCGGGTTGGACAGGTCCTACAATGAGCAGTTCTTC. Translation gives CASGLDRSYNEQFF.

This clonotype has a count of ten or more. This rearrangement joins TRBV7-9 to TRBJ2-1, with D perhaps matching TRBD1 or TRBD2 (5 bases each). The V end lost 6 bases, the J end lost 8 bases, and 14 bases lay between the germline ends. The length of the CDR3 is 13 residues. Germline-derived CDR1 and CDR2 are SEHNR and FQNEAQ (reference sequence). The CDR3 protein is CASRPNMGDEQFF. CDR3 bases: TGTGCCAGCAGACCGAACATGGGGGATGAGCAGTTCTTC.

In this sample, this clonotype is medium-sized. The chain is built from TRBV29-1 and TRBJ2-7; 8 bases are a match to TRBD1. The CDR3 spans 9 residues. With 8 bases clipped from V and 11 bases from J, the junction kept 5 bases outside the gene matches. Germline assignment: CDR1 SQVTM and CDR2 ANQGSEA. The CDR3 protein is CSLRDRKYF. The CDR3, as DNA: TGCAGCCTCCGGGACAGGAAGTACTTC.

About this clonotype itself: Since the CDR3 does not end with the conserved phenylalanine or tryptophan, this likely comes from a read error. J is TRBJ2-1 and V is TRBV11-2, with 8 bases fitting TRBD2. The CDR3 totals 16 residues. CDR1 is SGHAT and CDR2 is FQNNGV in the germline V gene. The CDR3 region has the DNA TGTACCAGCAGCTCGGATATCGGACTAGCCATGGGTGAGCAGTTCTTA. Translation: CTSSSDIGLAMGEQFL.

As concerns this clonotype: Germline is not matched at one junction end, which may reflect a read error. The gene calls are TRBV12-3 or TRBV12-4 and TRBJ2-6; D gene ambiguous. The CDR3 totals 16 residues. This CDR3 reads CASSLSSRSRANVLTF. The CDR3 bases are TGTGCCAGCAGTTTATCTTCGCGCTCTAGGGCCAACGTCCTGACTTTC.

As for this clonotype: At one end, the junction sequence differs from germline, possibly due to a read error. The chain links TRBV10-3 to TRBJ2-7; D possibly uses TRBD1 or TRBD2 (5 bases each). Looked up from germline, CDR1 is ENHRY and CDR2 is SYGVKD. The CDR3 has 15 amino acids. The DNA for the CDR3 is TGTGCCATCAGTGAGGGGACCCGCAGTCTATACGAGCAATACTTC. Translated, it gives CAISEGTRSLYEQYF.

On this clonotype itself: At one of its ends the junction is not consistent with the germline gene, which may arise from a read error. V and J are TRBV12-3 or TRBV12-4 and TRBJ2-3, with 7 positions matching TRBD2. CDR3 length: 16 amino acids. DNA of the CDR3: TGTGCCAGCAGCCGGGAACTAGCGCGTAGCACAGATAAGCAGTATTTT. Its translation: CASSRELARSTDKQYF.

The chain is built from TRBV10-2 and TRBJ2-6, with D unresolved. Trimming pared 7 bases from V and 0 bases from J, leaving 7 bases between. The CDR3 extends over 14 amino acids. Germline V lookup: CDR1 WSHSY, CDR2 SAAADI. CDR3 region: CASTVASGANVLTF. CDR3 bases: TGCGCCAGCACTGTGGCCTCTGGGGCCAACGTCCTGACTTTC.

To note about this clonotype: No conserved phenylalanine or tryptophan is present at the end of the CDR3, so a read error is the likely explanation. The DNA is left out, because the CDR3 cannot be placed on it with certainty; the CDR3 is given as TCRdb lists it. The rearrangement uses TRBV12-3 or TRBV12-4 and TRBJ1-2. 15 amino acids form the CDR3, both terminal residues included. The CDR3 sequence is CASSLRGRPFYGCTL.

Of note for this clonotype: Mismatch with germline at one junction end may stem from a read error. V gene TRBV11-2 combines with J gene TRBJ1-1; 7 bases are shared with TRBD1. The CDR3 is made up of 18 amino acids. Germline V gene sequence: CDR1 SGHAT, CDR2 FQNNGV. The CDR3 here is CVSSLGGRGAASDTEAFF. The CDR3 nucleotides read TGTGTCAGCAGCCTGGGGGGCAGGGGGGCGGCTAGTGACACTGAAGCTTTCTTT.

Notes on this clonotype: At one of its ends the junction is not consistent with the germline gene, which may arise from a read error. The chain uses TRBV10-1 and TRBJ2-3, with D perhaps TRBD1 (5 bases). The last part of the DNA fits TRBJ1-5 better; the J call may be wrong. The CDR3 is 14 residues long. The germline CDR1 and CDR2 sequences are WNHNN and SYGVQD (reference sequence). The CDR3: CASCESVTGDTQHF. CDR3 DNA: TGCGCCAGCTGTGAGTCAGTGACGGGGGATACGCAGCATTTT.